The entry below describes one TCR beta chain. Its binding antigen is unknown. No base quality information exists; no much larger clone differs at one position. The record originates from a study of T cell responses to AZD1222 COVID-19 vaccine (TCRdb year 2021). Turning to the overall study: TCR sequencing covered 233 trial participants: nearly 210 given two doses of AZD1222 and approximately 25 given two doses of MenACWY control vaccine. Trial participants were enrolled into age subgroups of 18-55, 56-69 and 70-plus years, which contained about 150, 27 and 61 TCR-sequenced participants, respectively.

Overall study results and their limits: In the small 56-69-year group, the increase in depth fell short of significance, most likely because of low power. Because no day 14 peak-response samples were available, repertoires were characterized only after the peak T cell response. The whole spike protein was spanned by vaccine-associated CD4 TCRs, and dominant responses were seen in regions 160-218 and 743-854. Conclusions about previously exposed vaccinees are limited because only six or seven AZD1222 recipients were SARS-CoV-2 seropositive at baseline. Participants were mostly white British and included more females than males, and it was suggested by the authors that clonal diversity may have been underestimated. Nearly half of unique spike-specific TCRs reportedly recognized epitopes outside regions mutated in the B.1.351 and B.1.1.7 variants. A significant rise in spike-specific TCR breadth and depth was observed after two AZD1222 doses relative to day 0 and relative to MenACWY recipients.

The time point label of this sample denotes: baseline before first vaccination. The treatment or condition label, as the study defines it: meningococcal conjugate vaccine given as trial control. The vaccinee samples were drawn from two UK trials, COV001 and COV002, one of which was a single-blind randomized controlled phase 2/3 trial testing AZD1222 (ChAdOx1 nCoV-19) in healthy adults. Trial participant PBMC samples were collected at day 0 and day 28 after the second dose for TCRbeta chain sequencing. The CDR3 regions of human TCRbeta chains were subjected to immunosequencing. As for the original processing: Repertoire TCRs were matched against a reference library of SARS-CoV-2-specific TCRs generated with the MIRA antigen-specificity platform. Breadth was defined as the fraction of unique TCRs that were SARS-CoV-2-associated. Depth was defined as the fraction of total T cells that were SARS-CoV-2-associated. Using the MIRA data, every spike-specific TCR was mapped to the spike region that the TCR reacted to and assigned to either a CD4 or a CD8 class. Log10-transformed breadth and depth values were compared by one-way ANOVA with Sidak's multiple comparisons tests. This immuneACCESS table, as held by TCRdb, lists in-frame sequences with V and J called but not all clones. Of the missing ones, under half trace to an unresolved V gene in checked studies; the others have no known cause. The DNA was the basis for D and trimming; V, J and clone size are from that table. The table for this sample lists 70,000 to 95,000 clones; under 90% of them were counted only once. About 2.7% of the sample belongs to the ten largest clones.

The material sequenced was peripheral blood, taken on day 0 of MenACWY control vaccination. This TCR came from an adult in good health.

The nucleotides read TGCACCAGCAGCCAGTTGCCAGGGTCCGGGGGGCCTTACTATGGCTACACCTTC. This is translated as CTSSQLPGSGGPYYGYTF. This chain joins TRBV1 to TRBJ1-2. TRBV1 is listed as a pseudogene. Including the terminal cysteine and phenylalanine, the CDR3 comprises 18 residues. CDR3 DNA is the only sequence kept; it has 54 bases, read in frame from the first base.